Here is one T cell receptor (beta chain) with its context. Its antigen remains unknown. Generated by immunoSEQ multiplex PCR, the TCRdb table keeps only in-frame clones and is missing some. In the table there are around 56,000 clones, around 82% of which are singletons. The source of the sample is a study of a mutant IDH1 vaccine in newly diagnosed glioma. V shed 6 bases and J 3 bases; nucleotides not matched to a gene: 9. This CDR3 has 15 residues. Germline V CDR1 and CDR2: MNHEY, SMNVEV (reference sequence). As for time point: week 5, during vaccination. Doses consisted of 300 ug of mutant IDH1 20-mer peptide each, paired with topical imiquimod.

The sequence derives from a young woman with glioma. Some clones in this sample may be carry-over from other donors' samples. The rearrangement joins TRBV27 to TRBJ2-7, with TRBD1 matching over 9 bases. The sequencing here drew on PBMCs, taken from a glioma patient whose treatment included an IDH1 peptide vaccine. CDR3 sequence reads: CASRDRGSEFYEQYF. CDR3 coding DNA: TGTGCCAGCAGGGACAGGGGATCCGAATTCTACGAGCAGTACTTC.